This is a list of T cell receptor beta chains from one sample in a study of Graves' ophthalmopathy and Graves' hyperthyroidism. TCRdb analysed the multiplex PCR reads with MiXCR anew, one entry per CDR3 protein. The table has over a million distinct CDR3 sequences, about 40% seen once. The sequenced sample was peripheral blood or thyroid tissue (not recorded which). All receptors come from an adult man with Graves' hyperthyroidism. The CDR3 runs from the conserved cysteine through the conserved F or W. Each record gives: J gene, D gene, V gene, clone size, CDR3 DNA, CDR3 protein. A D gene is named only where the DNA matches it firmly. Expanded clones are given a class, and other clones once, few, many or no size at all.

TRBJ2-7 | TRBD2 | TRBV7-3 | . | TGTGCCAGCAGCCCCAAGGGGCTAGCGGGAGTTGGATACGAGCAGTACTTC | CASSPKGLAGVGYEQYF
TRBJ1-2 | . | TRBV12-3/TRBV12-4 | few | TGTGCCAGCAGCCAAATAGGCCAGCTTCCTGGTTATGGCTACACCTTC | CASSQIGQLPGYGYTF
TRBJ2-5 | . | TRBV29-1 | many | TGCAGCGCCCGCCGGTCCGGGACTGAAGAGACCCAGTACTTC | CSARRSGTEETQYF
TRBJ1-6 | . | TRBV5-6 | . | TGTGCCAGCAGCTTGGCCCGGAGCTCCTATAATTCACCCCTCCACTTT | CASSLARSSYNSPLHF
TRBJ2-3 | . | TRBV5-1 | few | TGCGCCAGCAGCTCGGCGGGCGGGGCGTCAGATACGCAGTATTTT | CASSSAGGASDTQYF
TRBJ2-5 | . | TRBV2 | many | TGTGCCAGCAGAGGAAGGACAGAACAAGAGACCCAGTACTTC | CASRGRTEQETQYF
TRBJ2-5 | TRBD2 | TRBV20-1 | many | TGCAGTGCTAGAGCGGGAGGGCCTGTGGAGACCCAGTACTTC | CSARAGGPVETQYF
TRBJ2-7 | TRBD1 | TRBV2 | few | TGTGCCAGCACTGGACAGGGAGACGACGAGCAGTACTTC | CASTGQGDDEQYF
TRBJ1-2 | . | TRBV6-5 | . | TGTGCCAGCAGCACCGGGTCGGCGATATATTATGGCTACACCTTC | CASSTGSAIYYGYTF
TRBJ2-2 | . | TRBV7-6 | many | TGTGCCAGCAGCCCCAGAGGAGGGAACACCGGGGAGCTGTTTTTT | CASSPRGGNTGELFF
TRBJ2-3 | TRBD2 | TRBV7-8 | . | TGTGCCAGCAGCTTAGGTAGCGGGGGCACAGATACGCAGTATTTT | CASSLGSGGTDTQYF
TRBJ2-5 | TRBD1 | TRBV7-6 | many | TGTGCCAGCAGTTCTACAGGGGTAGAGACCCAGTACTTC | CASSSTGVETQYF
TRBJ1-2 | . | TRBV10-2 | . | TGCGCCAGCAGTGAGTCGACGGTCCCTAGGGGTGGCTACACCTTC | CASSESTVPRGGYTF
TRBJ2-5 | TRBD2 | TRBV19 | . | TGTGCCGTCTCGGGAGGGCCCAGGGAGACCCAGTACTTC | CAVSGGPRETQYF
TRBJ2-5 | . | TRBV20-1 | many | TGCAGTGCTAGAGCTTCGAGGGGCCAAGAGACCCAGTACTTC | CSARASRGQETQYF
TRBJ2-7 | TRBD1 | TRBV10-3 | . | TGTGCCAGCAGTATAAACAGGGGCAGCTTTAGCTCCTACGAGCAGTACTTC | CASSINRGSFSSYEQYF
TRBJ1-5 | . | TRBV15 | many | TGTGCCACCAGCAGAGATAAGGTAAATCAGCCCCAGCATTTT | CATSRDKVNQPQHF
TRBJ1-5 | TRBD1 | TRBV5-1 | few | TGCGCCAGCAGCCCAGGGACAGGGAAGGACCAGCATTTT | CASSPGTGKDQHF
TRBJ1-3 | . | TRBV7-2 | many | TGTGCCAGCAGCTCACCACCCGGAAACACCATATATTTT | CASSSPPGNTIYF
TRBJ2-7 | TRBD1 | TRBV4-3 | few | TGCGCCAGCAGCCAAGTTGACAGGGGGTGGGGTCCCTACGAGCAGTACTTC | CASSQVDRGWGPYEQYF
TRBJ1-1 | . | TRBV10-3 | many | TGTGCCATCAGTGTTTCGGACAGCGCAAACACTGAAGCTTTCTTT | CAISVSDSANTEAFF
TRBJ1-5 | . | TRBV7-2 | . | TGTGCCAGTACCGCCCCTTACGAGTATAGCAATCAGCCCCAGCATTTT | CASTAPYEYSNQPQHF
TRBJ1-4 | TRBD1 | TRBV11-2 | . | TGTGCCAGCAGCTTAACCGGGACAGGAGGCGAAAAACTGTTTTTT | CASSLTGTGGEKLFF
TRBJ1-2 | TRBD1 | TRBV12-5 | few | TGTGCTAGTGGTTTGCCCTACAGGGGGTACTATGGCTACACCTTC | CASGLPYRGYYGYTF
TRBJ2-2 | . | TRBV2 | many | TGTGCCAGTATGCAAGAGAACACCGGGGAGCTGTTTTTT | CASMQENTGELFF
TRBJ2-7 | . | TRBV11-2 | . | TGTGCCAGCAGATCAGGGGTTCCCCCAATCTACGAGCAGTACTTC | CASRSGVPPIYEQYF
TRBJ1-1 | . | TRBV7-8 | many | TGTGCCAGCAGCCATTTACGGCAGGGCAGGGCGGACACTGAAGCTTTCTTT | CASSHLRQGRADTEAFF